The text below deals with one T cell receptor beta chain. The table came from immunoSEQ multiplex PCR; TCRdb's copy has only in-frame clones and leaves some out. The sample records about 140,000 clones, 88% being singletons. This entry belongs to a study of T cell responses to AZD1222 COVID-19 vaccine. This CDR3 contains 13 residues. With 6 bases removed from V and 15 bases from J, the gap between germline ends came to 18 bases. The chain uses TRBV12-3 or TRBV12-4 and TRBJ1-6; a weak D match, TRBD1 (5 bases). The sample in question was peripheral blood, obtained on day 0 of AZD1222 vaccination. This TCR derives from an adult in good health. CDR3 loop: CASRDGTDVVLHF. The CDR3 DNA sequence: TGTGCCAGCAGGGATGGGACGGACGTGGTCCTCCACTTT.